This T cell receptor beta chain came from a study of blood T cell repertoires in COVID-19. Germline CDR1 MDHEN, CDR2 SYDVKM. V was pared by 1 base and J by 0 bases, with 14 bases of the junction left unmatched. This CDR3 has 21 residues. Authors' data handling: Estimates of nucleated cell counts were drawn from the amplification of reference gene primers. Repertoires were generated with immunoSEQ multiplex PCR, while TCRdb's copy carries only in-frame clones and drops some. V and J calls and clone size come straight from that table; D and trimming were deduced from the DNA. The sample lists about 120,000 clones; roughly 79% were seen once.

The TCR comes from a man aged 70 or older with active or convalescent COVID-19. Sequenced: peripheral blood. The chain employs TRBV28 and TRBJ1-6, with 8 positions matching TRBD1. The CDR3 DNA sequence: TGTGCCAGCAGTTTATCCCAGGGTTCTGGGGACAGGCTCTCCTATAATTCACCCCTCCACTTT. Protein sequence: CASSLSQGSGDRLSYNSPLHF.